This TCR beta chain was recovered during a study of blood T cell repertoires in COVID-19 (dated by TCRdb to about 2020). About the investigation overall: The collaborator samples originated in the United States, Italy and Spain and spanned the acute and convalescent phases of COVID-19. Where available, HLA class I and class II types were taken from metadata supplied by the sample provider and were not determined by assay-based typing. A freely available public database, intended as a resource for researchers studying the immune response to SARS-CoV-2, is where the repertoires were released. Samples came from the ongoing ImmuneRACE study (first 160 participants) plus 1,254 subjects from 6 global collaborators. The prospective study material was composed of cDNA or gDNA derived from T cells, B-cell-depleted T cells, or PBMCs. A de-identified subject ID, COVID-19 status, age in years and sex were almost always included in the sample metadata. Deeply sampled blood TCRbeta repertoires from subjects exposed to, actively infected with, or recovered from COVID-19 were included in the dataset.

Whole blood was collected in K2EDTA tubes by collaborating institutions according to the institutions' own protocols. For TCRbeta analysis, collaborators shipped samples in one of three forms: frozen whole blood, isolated PBMCs, or DNA extracted from either of those sample types. The immunoSEQ Assay, a bias-controlled multiplex PCR, was used to amplify TCRbeta CDR3 regions from genomic DNA. Per the authors' processing: Within the assay, amplification of reference gene primers was used to estimate how many nucleated cells each sample contained. Sequence reads were collapsed and filtered to measure the absolute abundance of every unique TCRbeta CDR3 rearrangement. Productive Simpson clonality was computed per sample as the square root of Simpson's diversity index over productive rearrangements. TCRdb holds this immuneACCESS table with in-frame rearrangements only. Some clones are missing; in checked studies, unresolved V genes explain under half, and the rest has no known cause. Clone size and the V and J calls come from that table; the DNA yielded D and trimming. Present in this sample are 98,000 or so clones, more than 85% of which were seen just once. The ten largest clones take up around 6% of the sample.

As regards this clone: It has no known antigen specificity. It has no much larger one-base neighbor in the sample; base qualities were not kept.

Trimmed from V: 4 bases; trimmed from J: 8 bases; junction bases lacking a gene match: 4. Spanning cysteine to phenylalanine, the CDR3 consists of 14 amino acids. Only CDR3 DNA remains: 42 bases, in frame from the first base. Looking up the germline V gene yields CDR1 MNHEY and CDR2 SVGEGT. Findings and caveats that apply to the study as a whole: How much clinical and demographic metadata was included differed by source and by participant, and the metadata was provided uncurated.

The material sequenced was peripheral blood. Recombination linked TRBV6-2 or TRBV6-3 to TRBJ1-6; 8 junctional bases match TRBD1. This TCR came from a human donor in a cohort sampled during active COVID-19. Read as DNA, the sequence is TGTGCCAGCAGTTGGACAGGGATTTATTCACCCCTCCACTTT. This encodes CASSWTGIYSPLHF.